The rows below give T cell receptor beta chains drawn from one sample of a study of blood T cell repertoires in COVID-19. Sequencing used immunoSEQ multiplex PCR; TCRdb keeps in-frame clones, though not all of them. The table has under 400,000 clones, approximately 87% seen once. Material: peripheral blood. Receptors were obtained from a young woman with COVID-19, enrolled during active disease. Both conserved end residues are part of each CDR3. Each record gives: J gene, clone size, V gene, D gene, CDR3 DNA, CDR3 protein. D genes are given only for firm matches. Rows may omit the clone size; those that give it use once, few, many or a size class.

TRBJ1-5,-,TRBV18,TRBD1,TGTGCCAGCTCACCGGGACAGGGCAATCAGCCCCAGCATTTT,CASSPGQGNQPQHF
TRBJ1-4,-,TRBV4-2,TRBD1,TGTGCCAGCAGCCCACTGACAGGGGCGGATGGGAATGAAAAACTGTTTTTT,CASSPLTGADGNEKLFF
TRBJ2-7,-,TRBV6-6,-,TGTGCCAGCAGAGCGGAGGCGCAATCCTACGAGCAGTACTTC,CASRAEAQSYEQYF
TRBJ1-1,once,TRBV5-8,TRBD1,TGTGCCAGCAGCTCATGGGGACAGGGATACACTGAAGCTTTCTTT,CASSSWGQGYTEAFF
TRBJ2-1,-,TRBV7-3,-,TGTGCCAGCAGCTTAAATCTCCTAGACAATGAGCAGTTCTTC,CASSLNLLDNEQFF
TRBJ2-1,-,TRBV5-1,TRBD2,TGCGCCAGCAGCTCCTCGGGACTAGCGGGAGTAGATGAGCAGTTCTTC,CASSSSGLAGVDEQFF
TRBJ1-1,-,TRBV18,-,TGTGCCAGCTCTGCTGGAGGCACTGAAGCTTTCTTT,CASSAGGTEAFF
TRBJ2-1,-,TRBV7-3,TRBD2,TGTGCCAGCAGTCTTCCGGGACTAGGATTGAATGAGCAGTTCTTC,CASSLPGLGLNEQFF
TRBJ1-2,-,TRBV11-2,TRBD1,TGTGCCAGCAGCCAGGGACAGGGGGCGGGCTACACCTTC,CASSQGQGAGYTF
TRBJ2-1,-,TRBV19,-,TGTGCCAGTAGTATATTCACCGGGACAAACAATGAGCAGTTCTTC,CASSIFTGTNNEQFF
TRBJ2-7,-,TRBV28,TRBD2,TGTGCCAGCAGTTTTAAGCTAGCGGGAGCCTACGAGCAGTACTTC,CASSFKLAGAYEQYF
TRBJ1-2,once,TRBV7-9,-,TGTGCCAGCAGCTCTTCTCAAGCCCATGGCTACACCTTC,CASSSSQAHGYTF
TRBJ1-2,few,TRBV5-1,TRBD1,TGCGCCAGCAGCTTGAGGGGTACCGGGACAGACCTCTATGGCTACACCTTC,CASSLRGTGTDLYGYTF
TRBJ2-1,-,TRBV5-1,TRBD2,TGCGCCAGCAGCCAGGGGACTAGCGGGAAAGAAGAGCAGTTCTTC,CASSQGTSGKEEQFF
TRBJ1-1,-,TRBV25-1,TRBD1,TGTGCCAGCATTCTGACAGGGGTGAGCACTGAAGCTTTCTTT,CASILTGVSTEAFF
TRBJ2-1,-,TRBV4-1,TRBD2,TGCGCCAGCAGCCAGCCGACTAGCGGGAGGGCCCGCGATGAGCAGTTCTTC,CASSQPTSGRARDEQFF
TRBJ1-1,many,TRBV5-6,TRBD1,TGTGCCAGCAGCTTGGCCGGGACAGGGATTGGGGTAGCTTTCTTT,CASSLAGTGIGVAFF
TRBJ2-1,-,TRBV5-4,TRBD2,TGTGCCAGCAGCTTGGCGGCGGGAGCCAATGAGCAGTTCTTC,CASSLAAGANEQFF
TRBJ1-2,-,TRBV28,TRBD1,TGTGCCAGCAGTTTGACAGGGGCCGGTAACTATGGCTACACCTTC,CASSLTGAGNYGYTF
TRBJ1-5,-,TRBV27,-,TGTGCCAGCAGTTTCCAGGGTTTCAATCAGCCCCAGCATTTT,CASSFQGFNQPQHF
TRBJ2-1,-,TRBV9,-,TGTGCCAGCAGCGTAGAGCCGGTTACGCGGGAGCAGTTCTTC,CASSVEPVTREQFF
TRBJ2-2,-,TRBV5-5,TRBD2,TGTGCCAGCAGGTGGACTAGCGGCGACGGGGAGCTGTTTTTT,CASRWTSGDGELFF
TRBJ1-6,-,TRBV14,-,TGTGCCAGCAGCCAAGATTCCCTTCGTTCACCCCTCCACTTT,CASSQDSLRSPLHF
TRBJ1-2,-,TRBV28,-,TGTGCCAGCAGTTTATATCGGGACGGGGGTAACTATGGCTACACCTTC,CASSLYRDGGNYGYTF
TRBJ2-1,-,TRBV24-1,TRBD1,TGTGCCACCAGTGACTCCTTGGGGACAGGGGTTAATGAGCAGTTCTTC,CATSDSLGTGVNEQFF
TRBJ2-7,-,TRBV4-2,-,TGTGCCAGCAGCCTTAGCACGATCTCCTACGAGCAGTACTTC,CASSLSTISYEQYF
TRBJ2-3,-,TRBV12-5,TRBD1,TGTGCTAGTGGTTTGGGCCTCGGGACAGAAAGCACAGATACGCAGTATTTT,CASGLGLGTESTDTQYF
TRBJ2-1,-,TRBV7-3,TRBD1,TGTGCCAGCAGCTCAAGACAGGGGAGTGAGCAGTTCTTC,CASSSRQGSEQFF
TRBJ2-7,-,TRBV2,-,TGTGCCAGCCTCCGGGAGCCCGAATTTGGCGAGCAGTACTTC,CASLREPEFGEQYF
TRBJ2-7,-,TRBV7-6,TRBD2,TGTGCCAGCAGCTCGGGACTAGCGGGAGGGAGGTACGAGCAGTACTTC,CASSSGLAGGRYEQYF
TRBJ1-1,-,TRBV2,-,TGTGCCAGCAATCCAGCGACGAACACTGAAGCTTTCTTT,CASNPATNTEAFF
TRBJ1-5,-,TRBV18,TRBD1,TGTGCCAGCTCATCGACCGACAGGGGCATTGGACAGCCCCAGCATTTT,CASSSTDRGIGQPQHF
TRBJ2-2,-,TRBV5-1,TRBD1,TGCGCCAGCAGCTTGGAGGGGGCAGGGCCCGGGGAGCTGTTTTTT,CASSLEGAGPGELFF
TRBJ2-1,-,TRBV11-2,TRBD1,TGTGCCAGCAGCCTACCGACAGGGCGCAATGAGCAGTTCTTC,CASSLPTGRNEQFF
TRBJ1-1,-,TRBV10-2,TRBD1,TGCGCCAGCAGGGACAGGGACTTGGGTGAAGCTTTCTTT,CASRDRDLGEAFF
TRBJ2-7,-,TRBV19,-,TGTGCCAGTGGGGTGCAGGGAATGTCGGGCGAGCAGTACTTC,CASGVQGMSGEQYF
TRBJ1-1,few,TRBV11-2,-,TGTGCCAGCAGCTTTCAACAGAACACTGAAGCTTTCTTT,CASSFQQNTEAFF
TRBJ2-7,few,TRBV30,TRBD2,TGTGCCTGGAGAGGACTAGCGGGTTACAACGAGCAGTACTTC,CAWRGLAGYNEQYF
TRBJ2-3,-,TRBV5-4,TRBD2,TGTGCCAGCAGCCCGCCCACTAGCGGCAGCACAGATACGCAGTATTTT,CASSPPTSGSTDTQYF
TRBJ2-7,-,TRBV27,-,TGTGCCAGCAGTTTACCGCAGGGTAACGAGCAGTACTTC,CASSLPQGNEQYF
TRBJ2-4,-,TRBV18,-,TGTGCCAGCTCACCAGTGCCCCTCCAAACAGGGCCACTAGCCAAAAACATTCAGTACTTC,CASSPVPLQTGPLAKNIQYF
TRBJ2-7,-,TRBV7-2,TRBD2,TGTGCCAGCAGCCCACCGGGACTAGCGGGAGACGAGCAGTACTTC,CASSPPGLAGDEQYF
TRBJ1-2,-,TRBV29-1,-,TGCAGCGTTGACAGGGCCTCATATGGCTACACCTTC,CSVDRASYGYTF
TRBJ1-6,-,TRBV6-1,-,TGTGCCAGCAGTGACAGGCCGCGGGATTCACCCCTCCACTTT,CASSDRPRDSPLHF
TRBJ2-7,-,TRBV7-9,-,TGTGCCAGCAGCACACCTACTATGACCTACGAGCAGTACTTC,CASSTPTMTYEQYF
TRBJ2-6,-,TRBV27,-,TGTGCCAGCAGTCAAACTGGGGCCAACGTCCTGACTTTC,CASSQTGANVLTF